This TCR beta chain was identified in a study of blood T cell repertoires in COVID-19. In the study overall: T cells, B-cell-depleted T cells, or PBMCs supplied cDNA or gDNA.

Some clones are missing from TCRdb's copy, which holds only in-frame ones; the method was immunoSEQ multiplex PCR. The table has some 260,000 clones, just over 85% seen once. With V trimmed by 4 bases and J by 1 base, 9 bases remained unmatched. The CDR3 contains 16 residues. Germline lookup yields CDR1 SGDLS and CDR2 YYNGEE. Sequenced material: peripheral blood. The clonotype was recovered from a man of 80 years or more with acute or convalescent COVID-19. The chain joins TRBV9 to TRBJ2-3, with 7 bases fitting TRBD2. The CDR3 bases are TGTGCCAGCAGCCCACCCAGGAGCGGGGGCACAGATACGCAGTATTTT. Amino acid sequence: CASSPPRSGGTDTQYF. The full variable domain, in which reference TRBV9 and TRBJ2-3 provide the parts outside the CDR3, is DSGVTQTPKHLITATGQRVTLRCSPRSGDLSVYWYQQSLDQGLQFLIQYYNGEERAKGNILERFSAQQFPDLHSELNLSSLELGDSALYFCASSPPRSGGTDTQYFGPGTRLTVL.